Presented here are 8 T cell receptor beta chains from one specimen sequenced in a study of CD8 T cells in Susac syndrome. Reverse transcription used about 0.45 to 1 ug RNA and random hexamers. TCRdb used MiXCR to reprocess the immunoSEQ multiplex PCR reads, holding one entry per CDR3 protein. The data show approximately 230,000 distinct CDR3 sequences, 93% seen once. Sequenced: CD4+ T cells from PBMCs. Source of these receptors: a human donor with multiple sclerosis.

The gene calls are TRBV9 and TRBJ2-5; D not resolved. This CDR3 region has 14 residues. With 1 base removed from V and 0 bases from J, the gap between germline ends came to 7 bases. Germline V gives CDR1 SGDLS, CDR2 YYNGEE. The CDR3, as DNA: TGTGCCAGCAGCGTAAACGGGTACCAAGAGACCCAGTACTTC. Its translation: CASSVNGYQETQYF.

The rearrangement links TRBV3-1 to TRBJ1-2, with D perhaps TRBD1 (5 bases). CDR1 and CDR2 from the germline V gene are LGHDT and YNNKEL (reference sequence). V was clipped by 0 bases and J by 11 bases, with 13 bases between them. This CDR3 has 13 amino acids. The CDR3 here is CASSQETWGGYTF. CDR3 nucleotide sequence: TGTGCCAGCAGCCAAGAGACGTGGGGGGGTTACACCTTC.

J is TRBJ2-4 and V is TRBV4-1, with 10 positions matching TRBD1. Losses at the gene ends were 3 bases for V and 1 base for J; bases not matched to a gene: 3. The CDR3 has 16 residues. In germline, CDR1 is MGHRA, CDR2 YSYEKL. CDR3 sequence reads: CASSQPGQGAKNIQYF. In DNA, the CDR3 is TGCGCCAGCAGCCAGCCGGGACAGGGGGCCAAAAACATTCAGTACTTC.

The chain is built from TRBV6-5 and TRBJ1-2; maybe TRBD1 (6 bases). The germline V gene encodes CDR1 MNHEY and CDR2 SVGAGI. The V gene lost 7 bases and the J gene lost 3 bases, with 18 bases spanning the gap. This CDR3 is 15 amino acids long. The DNA for the CDR3 is TGTGCCAGCACCAAGGGGACACAAAGGGACTATGGCTACACCTTC. Residues: CASTKGTQRDYGYTF.

This clonotype came up a few times. The J gene is TRBJ2-7, the V gene TRBV12-3 or TRBV12-4; tentatively, D is TRBD2 (5 bases). The V end lost 8 bases, the J end lost 6 bases, and 11 bases lay between the germline ends. The length of the CDR3 is 11 residues. The CDR3 sequence is CASGSRGEQYF. CDR3 coding DNA: TGTGCCAGCGGGAGCCGTGGCGAGCAGTACTTC.

A word on this clonotype: One junction end does not reproduce the germline sequence, and a read error may be involved. The chain's CDR3 is CASTADGVKTEAFF. The CDR3 bases are TGTGCCAGCACCGCCGACGGGGTGAAGACTGAAGCTTTCTTT. The rearrangement joins TRBV6-5 to TRBJ1-1, with no clear D. The V gene's germline CDR1 is MNHEY and CDR2 SVGAGI. The CDR3 is 14 amino acids.

This chain links TRBV7-9 with TRBJ2-3; unclear D gene. Trimming left V 1 base short and J 10 bases short, with 12 bases between. The CDR3 runs to 13 residues. Germline V gene lookup returns CDR1 SEHNR and CDR2 FQNEAQ (reference sequence). CDR3 loop: CASSLGSTDSQYF. As DNA, the CDR3 is TGTGCCAGCAGCTTAGGCTCGACGGATTCGCAGTATTTT.

The chain recombines TRBV5-6 with TRBJ2-3, with 8 bases aligning to TRBD2. Per germline, CDR1 SGHDT and CDR2 YYEEEE. The CDR3 is made up of 17 amino acids. The V segment lost 0 bases and the J segment 1 base; nucleotides outside the gene matches: 7. For the CDR3, the DNA is TGTGCCAGCAGCTTGGTAAATAGCGGGGTTGGCACAGATACGCAGTATTTT. It encodes CASSLVNSGVGTDTQYF.